The 30 T cell receptor beta chains below come from one sample, sequenced in a study of T cell responses to AZD1222 COVID-19 vaccine. Here immunoSEQ multiplex PCR was the method, and the copy in TCRdb shows in-frame clones only, minus some. The sample has roughly 100,000 clones; 85% to 95% are singletons. The starting material was peripheral blood, obtained on day 0 of AZD1222 vaccination. Every receptor here comes from an adult in good health.

This clone is a singleton in its sample. The chain combines TRBV6-1 with TRBJ2-1, with D maybe TRBD1 (6 bases). This CDR3 contains 19 residues. Germline CDR1 and CDR2: MNHNS and SASEGT. V was shortened by 2 bases and J by 7 bases, with 27 bases between the two germline ends. The CDR3 DNA reads TGTGCCAGCAGTGAAATAGGCCTAGGGGGAGCCGGGAAGTTAAATGAGCAGTTCTTC. It yields the protein CASSEIGLGGAGKLNEQFF.

The V and J genes are TRBV2 and TRBJ2-7; D is unclear. Germline CDR1 SNHLY, CDR2 FYNNEI. Between the trimmed V and J ends, which lost 6 bases and 4 bases, there was a span of 10 bases. The CDR3 is made up of 12 amino acids. CDR3 amino acids: CASSERLYEQYF. CDR3 nucleotides: TGTGCCAGCAGCGAACGGCTATACGAGCAGTACTTC.

The J gene is TRBJ2-7, the V gene TRBV30, with unresolved D. Germline CDR1 is GTSNPN and CDR2 is SVGIG (reference sequence). Trimming stripped 1 base from V and 3 bases from J, with 7 bases between. The CDR3 totals 12 residues. In nucleotides, the CDR3 is TGTGCCTGGAGTGCAGAGAGCTACGAGCAGTACTTC. Protein product: CAWSAESYEQYF.

The rearrangement joins TRBV12-3 or TRBV12-4 to TRBJ2-7; 8 bases map to TRBD1. V was clipped by 6 bases and J by 2 bases; unmatched bases: 3. The CDR3 runs 13 residues. This CDR3 is CASSSGGTYEQYF. The CDR3 DNA follows: TGTGCCAGCAGCTCAGGGGGCACCTACGAGCAGTACTTC.

The chain combines TRBV30 with TRBJ2-5; weak D call: TRBD2 (6 bases). The length of the CDR3 is 13 residues. Germline values: CDR1 GTSNPN, CDR2 SVGIG (reference sequence). V was cut by 4 bases and J by 3 bases, with 12 bases left in between. The CDR3 sequence is CAWNFLAEETQYF. DNA for the CDR3: TGTGCCTGGAACTTTTTAGCGGAAGAGACCCAGTACTTC.

This chain connects TRBV30 to TRBJ1-4; maybe TRBD1 (6 bases). Trimming left V 1 base short and J 11 bases short, with 20 bases between. Germline CDR1 reads GTSNPN; CDR2 reads SVGIG (reference sequence). The CDR3 contains 15 residues. The CDR3 DNA sequence: TGTGCCTGGAGTGCCCCCTCCCACAGGGAGGAGAAACTGTTTTTT. Its translation is CAWSAPSHREEKLFF.

The chain's CDR3 is CASSLAYRLPHNEQFF. CDR3 nucleotides: TGTGCCAGCAGCTTAGCGTACCGACTGCCCCACAATGAGCAGTTCTTC. The gene calls are TRBV7-9 and TRBJ2-1, with D uncertain. Per germline, CDR1 SEHNR and CDR2 FQNEAQ (reference sequence). The ends were cut back, 0 bases at V and 5 bases at J, with 14 bases in the middle. The CDR3 is made up of 16 amino acids.

This rearrangement joins TRBV5-6 to TRBJ1-2; no clear D. The CDR3 consists of 14 residues. Per the germline V gene, CDR1 is SGHDT and CDR2 is YYEEEE. V lost 0 bases and J lost 8, with 14 bases in between. CDR3 sequence (DNA): TGTGCCAGCAGCTTGGGTCAAAGTTTGGGCGGCTACACCTTC. Protein sequence: CASSLGQSLGGYTF.

This chain uses TRBV4-1 with TRBJ2-1, with a weak D call TRBD2 (7 bases). Looked up from germline, CDR1 is MGHRA and CDR2 is YSYEKL. This CDR3 has 15 residues. Trimming stripped 7 bases from V and 4 bases from J, with 17 bases between. CDR3 nucleotide sequence: TGCGCCAGCACCGACGGGGGCGGGAGTTACAATGAGCAGTTCTTC. Its translation: CASTDGGGSYNEQFF.

The rearrangement links TRBV19 to TRBJ1-2; the match to TRBD1 covers 9 bases. Per the germline V gene, CDR1 is LNHDA and CDR2 is SQIVND (reference sequence). The V and J ends lost 3 bases and 8 bases, in that order; junction bases with no gene match: 7. This CDR3 contains 14 residues. The CDR3 DNA reads TGTGCCAGTAGTATGGGGGACAGGGTAAGAGGCTACACCTTC. This gives the protein CASSMGDRVRGYTF.

This chain joins TRBV21-1 and TRBJ2-7; TRBD1 is the table's D call and was not checked against the DNA. TRBV21-1 is a listed pseudogene. CDR3 length equals 16 residues. The CDR3: CASSKDGTGGYDEQYF. CDR3 coding DNA: TGTGCCAGCAGCAAAGACGGAACAGGGGGCTACGACGAGCAGTACTTC.

V and J are TRBV28 and TRBJ2-2; 10 bases match TRBD2. This CDR3 has 17 amino acids. CDR1 and CDR2 from the germline V gene are MDHEN and SYDVKM. Trimming took 5 bases from V and 3 from J; bases not matched to a gene: 9. The CDR3 spells CASSNSGGEPDTGELFF. Written as DNA, the CDR3 is TGTGCCAGCAGTAACAGCGGGGGGGAGCCCGACACCGGGGAGCTGTTTTTT.

J is TRBJ2-1 and V is TRBV15; the D gene is possibly TRBD1 (6 bases). Germline assignment: CDR1 LNHNV and CDR2 YYDKDF (reference sequence). The CDR3 has 17 residues. V lost 0 bases to trimming and J lost 7 bases, with 19 bases between them. The CDR3 nucleotides read TGTGCCACCAGCAGAGATCCAGCAGGGGCTCGTTATAATGAGCAGTTCTTC. Translated: CATSRDPAGARYNEQFF.

The V gene is TRBV6-5, the J gene TRBJ1-1, with 7 bases aligning to TRBD1. CDR1 and CDR2 from the germline V gene are MNHEY and SVGAGI. V lost 10 bases and J lost 2; bases outside the gene matches: 7. This CDR3 has 13 amino acids. CDR3: CATSGTANTEAFF. Written as DNA, the CDR3 is TGTGCCACATCCGGGACAGCAAACACTGAAGCTTTCTTT.

The rearrangement uses TRBV14 and TRBJ1-5; D is unclear. The germline CDR1 and CDR2 sequences are SGHDN and FVKESK. This CDR3 region has 12 residues. Trimming left V 10 bases short and J 5 bases short, with 12 bases between. The CDR3: CANPFSDQPQHF. The CDR3 nucleotides are TGTGCCAACCCATTCTCAGATCAGCCCCAGCATTTT.

The V and J genes are TRBV15 and TRBJ2-3; D gene ambiguous. CDR1 is LNHNV and CDR2 is YYDKDF in the germline V gene (reference sequence). This CDR3 is built from 17 residues. The germline V and J ends were trimmed by 5 bases and 4 bases, with 22 bases remaining between them. The CDR3 nucleotides read TGTGCCACCAGCCCGAACGCGAGGCCTCTGAGAGCAGATACGCAGTATTTT. Translation gives CATSPNARPLRADTQYF. The entire variable domain, with the rest obtained from reference TRBV15 and TRBJ2-3, is as follows: DAMVIQNPRYQVTQFGKPVTLSCSQTLNHNVMYWYQQKSSQAPKLLFHYYDKDFNNEADTPDNFQSRRPNTSFCFLDIRSPGLGDTAMYLCATSPNARPLRADTQYFGPGTRLTVL.

The chain uses TRBV29-1 and TRBJ2-7, with D uncertain. In germline, CDR1 is SQVTM, CDR2 ANQGSEA. Trimming shortened V by 4 bases and J by 2 bases, and 9 bases separated the two germline ends. CDR3 length equals 12 residues. The CDR3 sequence is CSVGHSTYEQYF. The CDR3 DNA is TGCAGCGTTGGGCACAGTACCTACGAGCAGTACTTC.

V is TRBV19 and J is TRBJ1-3; D may be TRBD1 (6 bases). Trimming removed 7 bases from V and 0 bases from J, with 19 bases in between. In germline, CDR1 is LNHDA, CDR2 SQIVND (reference sequence). The CDR3 covers 17 residues. For the CDR3, the DNA is TGTGCCAGTATGGACAGTCGACCCCGGGGCTCTGGAAACACCATATATTTT. This gives the protein CASMDSRPRGSGNTIYF.

V is TRBV19 and J is TRBJ2-7, with D unresolved. Germline V gene data show CDR1 as LNHDA and CDR2 as SQIVND (reference sequence). Trimming left V 6 bases short and J 3 bases short, with 21 bases between. The CDR3 sequence is 16 residues long. CDR3 residues: CASSNISPPLIYEQYF. The CDR3 nucleotides are TGTGCCAGTAGCAATATTTCGCCTCCATTAATCTACGAGCAGTACTTC.

The DNA of the CDR3 is TGTGCCAGCAGTGACTCGAGGGGGGAGCTGTTTTTT. This sequence encodes CASSDSRGELFF. The chain employs TRBV6-4 and TRBJ2-2, with D hard to call. V was cut by 0 bases and J by 8 bases, with 4 bases left in between. Germline loops: CDR1 MRHNA, CDR2 SNTAGT. There are 12 residues in the CDR3.

This rearrangement joins TRBV5-1 to TRBJ2-7; TRBD1 matches at 7 bases. The V gene end was trimmed by 1 base and the J gene end by 0 bases; junction bases not matched to a gene: 1. CDR1 SGHRS and CDR2 YFSETQ come from the germline V gene. The CDR3 length is 14 residues. CDR3 loop: CASSLTGVSYEQYF. As DNA, the CDR3 is TGCGCCAGCAGCTTGACAGGGGTCTCCTACGAGCAGTACTTC.

The rearrangement links TRBV5-4 to TRBJ1-2; D gene uncertain. Looked up from germline, CDR1 is SGHNT and CDR2 is YYREEE (reference sequence). Trimming pared 0 bases from V and 3 bases from J, leaving 6 bases between. The CDR3 has 13 amino acids. CDR3 amino acids: CASSLGLDYGYTF. DNA of the CDR3: TGTGCCAGCAGCTTGGGGCTTGACTATGGCTACACCTTC.

The chain joins TRBV28 to TRBJ2-2; D uncertain. This CDR3 region has 13 residues. CDR1 and CDR2 from the germline V gene are MDHEN and SYDVKM. V lost 5 bases, J lost 3 bases, and 7 bases lay in between. CDR3 coding DNA: TGTGCCAGCAGTCTAGAGGACACCGGGGAGCTGTTTTTT. Encoded protein: CASSLEDTGELFF.

The chain uses TRBV5-4 and TRBJ2-7, with 9 bases aligning to TRBD2. V was clipped by 0 bases and J by 3 bases; unmatched bases: 4. Germline values: CDR1 SGHNT, CDR2 YYREEE (reference sequence). This CDR3 has 15 amino acids. The CDR3 spells CASSLVASGVYEQYF. CDR3 sequence (DNA): TGTGCCAGCAGCTTGGTGGCTAGCGGGGTCTACGAGCAGTACTTC.

J is TRBJ1-1 and V is TRBV5-5; weak D call: TRBD1 (5 bases). CDR1 and CDR2 (germline): SGHKS, YYEKEE (reference sequence). Trimming took 0 bases from V and 5 from J, leaving 14 bases between them. The CDR3 contains 15 residues. The DNA for the CDR3 is TGTGCCAGCAGCTTGGGTGGGCCGGGGGGTACTGAAGCTTTCTTT. Its protein product is CASSLGGPGGTEAFF.

This clone was counted a single time. The chain links TRBV7-9 to TRBJ1-2; D is ambiguous. Germline CDR1 reads SEHNR; CDR2 reads FQNEAQ (reference sequence). The V gene lost 0 bases and the J gene lost 8 bases, with 10 bases spanning the gap. The CDR3 runs to 13 residues. In DNA form, the CDR3 reads TGTGCCAGCAGCTTAGCGCATACCCTGGGCTACACCTTC. Its protein is CASSLAHTLGYTF.

The chain carries TRBV3-1 (or the pseudogene TRBV3-2) and TRBJ2-2; D may be TRBD1 (6 bases). Germline lookup yields CDR1 LGHDT and CDR2 YNNKEL (reference sequence). Trimming removed 3 bases from V and 6 bases from J, with 17 bases in between. The CDR3 spans 16 residues. CDR3 region: CASSHTTGLGAGELFF. CDR3 nucleotide sequence: TGTGCCAGCAGCCACACTACAGGGCTCGGGGCCGGGGAGCTGTTTTTT.

CDR3 protein: CASSQFTGRGGYEQFF. CDR3 DNA: TGCGCCAGCAGCCAATTCACGGGCAGGGGAGGATATGAGCAGTTCTTC. This rearrangement joins TRBV5-1 to TRBJ2-1; D may match TRBD1 or TRBD2 (6 bases each). Germline assignment: CDR1 SGHRS and CDR2 YFSETQ. Trimming took off 4 bases at V and 8 bases at J, with 22 bases between the two ends. The CDR3 covers 16 residues.

The CDR3 here is CASSPDRGQIEAFF. CDR3 nucleotide sequence: TGTGCCAGCAGCCCCGACAGGGGGCAAATTGAAGCTTTCTTT. V and J are TRBV7-3 and TRBJ1-1; 10 bases line up with TRBD1. CDR1 is SGHTA, CDR2 FQGTGA, per germline. The CDR3 runs to 14 residues. V was pared by 5 bases and J by 7 bases, with 7 bases of the junction left unmatched.

V gene TRBV12-3 or TRBV12-4 combines with J gene TRBJ1-1; 7 bases match TRBD1. The V segment lost 3 bases and the J segment 7 bases; nucleotides outside the gene matches: 5. The CDR3 is 13 amino acids. CDR3 in DNA: TGTGCCAGCAGTTTGTTGGCAGGGGGTGAAGCTTTCTTT. Amino acids: CASSLLAGGEAFF.